One T cell receptor (beta chain) is described in this entry. Repertoires were generated with immunoSEQ multiplex PCR, while TCRdb's copy carries only in-frame clones and drops some. Of fewer than 85,000 clones detected, 96% appear once; the ten largest clones hold under 0.4%. This sample was included in a study of technical replicates of blood from several donors. V dropped 5 bases and J dropped 2; count of bases not matched to a gene: 8. This CDR3 has 16 amino acids. Germline CDR1 and CDR2: LNHDA and SQIVND (reference sequence). The source is a human donor in good health. The chain uses TRBV19 and TRBJ2-7; TRBD1 aligns across 11 bases. Sequencing was performed on T cells isolated from PBMCs. This CDR3 is CASSPVGDRGTYEQYF. The CDR3 DNA follows: TGTGCCAGTAGTCCTGTGGGGGACAGGGGGACCTACGAGCAGTACTTC.